The 9 T cell receptor beta chains reported below all come from one sample, sequenced in a study of cytomegalovirus exposure and HLA in healthy donors. 60 Vbeta and 13 Jbeta primers were used in PCR. Some clones are missing from TCRdb's copy, which holds only in-frame ones; the method was immunoSEQ multiplex PCR. The table has approximately 69,000 clones, approximately 74% seen once. Sequencing was carried out using PBMCs. All receptors come from a woman aged 25 to 39 in good health and CMV-seropositive.

CDR3 sequence reads: CASSQDQLNTEAFF. The CDR3 nucleotides are TGCGCCAGCAGCCAAGACCAGTTGAACACTGAAGCTTTCTTT. V and J are TRBV4-1 and TRBJ1-1; D gene unclear. Germline assignment: CDR1 MGHRA and CDR2 YSYEKL. CDR3 length equals 14 residues. Trimming pared 0 bases from V and 0 bases from J, leaving 5 bases between.

This clone has more than one count but fewer than ten. The J gene is TRBJ2-1, the V gene TRBV30, with 7 bases that match TRBD2. The CDR3 totals 13 residues. V lost 2 bases and J lost 7; bases outside the gene matches: 5. Germline CDR1 GTSNPN, CDR2 SVGIG (reference sequence). The CDR3 reads CAWSLYSGNEQFF. The CDR3 coding sequence is TGTGCCTGGAGTCTATATAGCGGGAATGAGCAGTTCTTC.

DNA of the CDR3: TGTGCCAGCAGCCGCCCCACGACAGGGCTGACTGAAGCTTTCTTT. It specifies CASSRPTTGLTEAFF. V usage is TRBV7-9 and J usage is TRBJ1-1; TRBD1 agrees at 7 bases. The V gene end was trimmed by 5 bases and the J gene end by 5 bases; junction bases not matched to a gene: 11. The V gene's germline CDR1 is SEHNR and CDR2 FQNEAQ (reference sequence). The CDR3 is 15 residues long.

In nucleotides, the CDR3 is TGTGCCAGCAGCATTTCAACGGACGGGACAGGGGGCAGGGAAGCTTTCTTT. It yields the protein CASSISTDGTGGREAFF. The chain uses TRBV7-9 and TRBJ1-1; 12 nucleotides agree with TRBD1. Germline assignment: CDR1 SEHNR and CDR2 FQNEAQ (reference sequence). CDR3 length: 17 residues. V was pared by 5 bases and J by 8 bases, with 15 bases of the junction left unmatched. The full variable domain, in which reference TRBV7-9 and TRBJ1-1 provide the parts outside the CDR3, is DTGVSQNPRHKITKRGQNVTFRCDPISEHNRLYWYRQTLGQGPEFLTYFQNEAQLEKSRLLSDRFSAERPKGSFSTLEIQRTEQGDSAMYLCASSISTDGTGGREAFFGQGTRLTVV.

Concerning this clone: Germline and junction disagree at one end, which may indicate a read error. The V gene is TRBV2, the J gene TRBJ2-3; 9 bases line up with TRBD1. The germline V gene encodes CDR1 SNHLY and CDR2 FYNNEI. The CDR3 loop spans 12 amino acids. The CDR3 protein is CASSTSGTGRNF. For the CDR3, the DNA is TGTGCCAGCAGTACCTCCGGGACAGGGAGGAATTTT. Combining the CDR3 with reference TRBV2 and TRBJ2-3 gives the whole variable domain EPEVTQTPSHQVTQMGQEVILRCVPISNHLYFYWYRQILGQKVEFLVSFYNNEISEKSEIFDDQFSVERPDGSNFTLKIRSTKLEDSAMYFCASSTSGTGRNFGPGTRLTVL.

This chain connects TRBV29-1 to TRBJ1-2; the match to TRBD1 covers 10 bases. CDR1 is SQVTM and CDR2 is ANQGSEA in the germline V gene. J was trimmed by 4 bases and V by 7 bases; bases with no gene match: 15. This CDR3 is 16 amino acids long. CDR3 region: CSAYQTGTGAVYGYTF. CDR3 DNA sequence: TGCAGCGCTTACCAAACCGGGACAGGGGCTGTCTATGGCTACACCTTC.

This clone showed up just once. The chain employs TRBV6-1 and TRBJ2-3; D gene uncertain. Trimming shortened V by 6 bases and J by 8 bases, and 6 bases separated the two germline ends. The germline V gene has CDR1 MNHNS and CDR2 SASEGT. The CDR3 extends over 10 amino acids. The CDR3 loop is CASRERTQYF. The CDR3 DNA reads TGTGCCAGCAGAGAACGTACGCAGTATTTT.

The rearrangement uses TRBV6-1 and TRBJ2-7, with a possible D match to TRBD1 (6 bases). V gave up 7 bases and J gave up 7 bases, with 17 bases separating them. The CDR3 loop spans 13 amino acids. CDR1 MNHNS and CDR2 SASEGT come from the germline V gene. CDR3 loop: CASNRQVGEEQYF. The CDR3 DNA is TGTGCCAGCAACAGACAGGTCGGAGAGGAGCAGTACTTC.

The chain uses TRBV5-1 and TRBJ1-1; D is ambiguous. Germline CDR1 SGHRS, CDR2 YFSETQ. The CDR3 extends over 13 amino acids. Trimming removed 5 bases from V and 1 base from J, with 9 bases in between. CDR3 residues: CASSNRQNTEAFF. Written as DNA, the CDR3 is TGCGCCAGCAGTAATCGACAGAACACTGAAGCTTTCTTT.